What follows describes a single TCR beta chain. Trimming removed 0 bases from V and 5 bases from J, with 12 bases in between. Germline CDR1 SGDLS, CDR2 YYNGEE. This CDR3 has 15 amino acids. This entry comes from a study of cytomegalovirus exposure and HLA in healthy donors. With 60 Vbeta and 13 Jbeta primers, the PCR was carried out. The protocol was immunoSEQ multiplex PCR, while the TCRdb copy is restricted to in-frame clones and leaves out a portion. The sample has around 65,000 clones, around 86% seen once; the top ten hold about 11%. The TCR was taken from a female donor in good health and CMV-seronegative. Specimen: PBMCs. V is TRBV9 and J is TRBJ2-1, with D tentatively TRBD1 (6 bases). The CDR3 region is CASSVGWGTHNEQFF. The CDR3 nucleotides read TGTGCCAGCAGCGTAGGGTGGGGGACACACAATGAGCAGTTCTTC.